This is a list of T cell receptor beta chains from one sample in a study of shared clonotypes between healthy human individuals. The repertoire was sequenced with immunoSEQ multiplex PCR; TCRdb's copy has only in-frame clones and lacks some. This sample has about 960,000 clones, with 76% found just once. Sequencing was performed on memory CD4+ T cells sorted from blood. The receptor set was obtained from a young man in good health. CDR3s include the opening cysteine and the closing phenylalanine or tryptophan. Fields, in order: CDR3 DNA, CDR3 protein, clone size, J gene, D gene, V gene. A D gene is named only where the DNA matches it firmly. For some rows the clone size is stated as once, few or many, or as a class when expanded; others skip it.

CDR3nt: TGCGCCAGCAGCCCTGGGACTCTGACAGATACGCAGTATTTT
CDR3aa: CASSPGTLTDTQYF
abundance: many
j_gene: TRBJ2-3
d_gene: .
v_gene: TRBV5-1

CDR3nt: TGTGCCAGCAAGGGTCAGCCCCAGCATTTT
CDR3aa: CASKGQPQHF
abundance: many
j_gene: TRBJ1-5
d_gene: .
v_gene: TRBV6-1

CDR3nt: TGTGCCAGCGGGGTCCAGCGGGGGTTAAACGAGCAGTACTTC
CDR3aa: CASGVQRGLNEQYF
abundance: .
j_gene: TRBJ2-7
d_gene: TRBD2
v_gene: TRBV2

CDR3nt: TGTGCCAGCGGGGGACAGGGGGCGCGGGAGCAGTACTTC
CDR3aa: CASGGQGAREQYF
abundance: .
j_gene: TRBJ2-7
d_gene: TRBD1
v_gene: TRBV6-5

CDR3nt: TGTGCCAGTAGTATAGGACAGCCTAATCAGCCCCAGCATTTT
CDR3aa: CASSIGQPNQPQHF
abundance: .
j_gene: TRBJ1-5
d_gene: .
v_gene: TRBV19

CDR3nt: TGTGCCAGCAGTTACTCTGGGACAGGAGCAAATTCACCCCTCCACTTT
CDR3aa: CASSYSGTGANSPLHF
abundance: once
j_gene: TRBJ1-6
d_gene: TRBD1
v_gene: TRBV6-5

CDR3nt: TGTGCCAGCAGCAGAGGCCTCGGAGGACAGGCTGGTGGCTACACCTTC
CDR3aa: CASSRGLGGQAGGYTF
abundance: once
j_gene: TRBJ1-2
d_gene: TRBD1
v_gene: TRBV7-2

CDR3nt: TGTGCCAGCAGCTTAGATGGGGGGCATAATGGCTACACCTTC
CDR3aa: CASSLDGGHNGYTF
abundance: .
j_gene: TRBJ1-2
d_gene: .
v_gene: TRBV7-9

CDR3nt: TGCAGTGCTAGAGCGGGCATGACTTTCTTT
CDR3aa: CSARAGMTFF
abundance: .
j_gene: TRBJ1-1
d_gene: .
v_gene: TRBV20-1

CDR3nt: TGCAGCGTCTCACCCCCGGGAGGGCCGAGCGGGGAGCTGTTTTTT
CDR3aa: CSVSPPGGPSGELFF
abundance: once
j_gene: TRBJ2-2
d_gene: TRBD2
v_gene: TRBV29-1

CDR3nt: TGTGCCAGCAGCCAAGATTTGCTAGCGGACGGAGATACGCAGTATTTT
CDR3aa: CASSQDLLADGDTQYF
abundance: .
j_gene: TRBJ2-3
d_gene: TRBD2
v_gene: TRBV14

CDR3nt: TGTGCCATCTCTGGCGGGAGGGCCTTCGAGCAGTACTTC
CDR3aa: CAISGGRAFEQYF
abundance: .
j_gene: TRBJ2-7
d_gene: TRBD2
v_gene: TRBV10-3

CDR3nt: TGCGCCAGCAGCCAAGATTGGGCGGACGCGCGGGTTGCCAAAAACATTCAGTACTTC
CDR3aa: CASSQDWADARVAKNIQYF
abundance: .
j_gene: TRBJ2-4
d_gene: .
v_gene: TRBV4-3

CDR3nt: TGTGCCAGCAGCAACAACCAGGGGGAAGCAGATACGCAGTATTTT
CDR3aa: CASSNNQGEADTQYF
abundance: few
j_gene: TRBJ2-3
d_gene: TRBD1
v_gene: TRBV7-9

CDR3nt: TGCAGCGCTGCCTTTGGGTTTCAAGAGCAGTACTTC
CDR3aa: CSAAFGFQEQYF
abundance: .
j_gene: TRBJ2-7
d_gene: .
v_gene: TRBV29-1

CDR3nt: TGTGCCAGCAGCCTCGGAGGCGGGGGGTACTCCTACGAGCAGTACTTC
CDR3aa: CASSLGGGGYSYEQYF
abundance: .
j_gene: TRBJ2-7
d_gene: TRBD2
v_gene: TRBV5-6

CDR3nt: TGCGCCAGCAGCAGAAGTTTAAGTGGCGCTGAAGCTTTCTTT
CDR3aa: CASSRSLSGAEAFF
abundance: few
j_gene: TRBJ1-1
d_gene: .
v_gene: TRBV5-1

CDR3nt: TGTGCCAGCAGTCAGGGGGCACCAGCTTTCTTT
CDR3aa: CASSQGAPAFF
abundance: few
j_gene: TRBJ1-1
d_gene: TRBD1
v_gene: TRBV6-1

CDR3nt: TGTGCCAGCAGCCAGGGACGGAGCAAAGGCTACACCTTC
CDR3aa: CASSQGRSKGYTF
abundance: .
j_gene: TRBJ1-2
d_gene: .
v_gene: TRBV5-6

CDR3nt: TGCGCCAGCAGCTTGGGGGTTGGTTATCAAACAGATACGCAGTATTTT
CDR3aa: CASSLGVGYQTDTQYF
abundance: .
j_gene: TRBJ2-3
d_gene: .
v_gene: TRBV5-1

CDR3nt: TGCGCCAGCAGCCCTCGGGAGAACCAAGAGACCCAGTACTTC
CDR3aa: CASSPRENQETQYF
abundance: .
j_gene: TRBJ2-5
d_gene: .
v_gene: TRBV4-1

CDR3nt: TGTGCCAGCGCGGACCGGCAGAGCTATCAGCCCCAGCATTTT
CDR3aa: CASADRQSYQPQHF
abundance: .
j_gene: TRBJ1-5
d_gene: .
v_gene: TRBV2

CDR3nt: TGTGCCAGCAGTTTAGGGCTCGGGGCAGGGGGTGGCTACACCTTC
CDR3aa: CASSLGLGAGGGYTF
abundance: .
j_gene: TRBJ1-2
d_gene: TRBD1
v_gene: TRBV27

CDR3nt: TGTGCCTGGAGTACCGGGTACGGAAACACCATATATTTT
CDR3aa: CAWSTGYGNTIYF
abundance: .
j_gene: TRBJ1-3
d_gene: .
v_gene: TRBV30

CDR3nt: TGTGCCAGCAGCTCGACAGGAGTATGGGGCTACACCTTC
CDR3aa: CASSSTGVWGYTF
abundance: .
j_gene: TRBJ1-2
d_gene: .
v_gene: TRBV5-8

CDR3nt: TGCGCCAGCAGCCAACAGACGAACAACTATGGCTACACCTTC
CDR3aa: CASSQQTNNYGYTF
abundance: .
j_gene: TRBJ1-2
d_gene: .
v_gene: TRBV10-2

CDR3nt: TGTGCCAGCTCACCACTTGGGACAGCGAACACCGGGGAGCTGTTTTTT
CDR3aa: CASSPLGTANTGELFF
abundance: .
j_gene: TRBJ2-2
d_gene: TRBD1
v_gene: TRBV18

CDR3nt: TGTGCCAGCAGTGAATACAGGGGAGGAGGCTCCTACGAGCAGTACTTC
CDR3aa: CASSEYRGGGSYEQYF
abundance: few
j_gene: TRBJ2-7
d_gene: .
v_gene: TRBV25-1

CDR3nt: TGTGCCAGTAGTAACAGGGCAGCTACCTACGAGCAGTACTTC
CDR3aa: CASSNRAATYEQYF
abundance: once
j_gene: TRBJ2-7
d_gene: .
v_gene: TRBV19

CDR3nt: TGTGCCAGCAGCTTAGTTCGAGCGGCAACGGGGACCGGGGAGCTGTTTTTT
CDR3aa: CASSLVRAATGTGELFF
abundance: .
j_gene: TRBJ2-2
d_gene: .
v_gene: TRBV11-2

CDR3nt: TGTGCCAGCAGTCCTGGGGATGGCTACACCTTC
CDR3aa: CASSPGDGYTF
abundance: .
j_gene: TRBJ1-2
d_gene: .
v_gene: TRBV7-8

CDR3nt: TGTGCCAGCAGTTTTCGGGGTGTCTATTTGTTCTTC
CDR3aa: CASSFRGVYLFF
abundance: .
j_gene: TRBJ2-1
d_gene: .
v_gene: TRBV6-9

CDR3nt: TGTGCCAGCAGTCCCACCCGAATAGGCGGGCGGCATATAGAGCAGTACTTC
CDR3aa: CASSPTRIGGRHIEQYF
abundance: .
j_gene: TRBJ2-7
d_gene: .
v_gene: TRBV28

CDR3nt: TGTGCCAGCAGTTTACAACAGGGAGGAGGCTACACCTTC
CDR3aa: CASSLQQGGGYTF
abundance: many
j_gene: TRBJ1-2
d_gene: .
v_gene: TRBV6-4

CDR3nt: TGTGCCAGCAGTATTATGGGGGGTTTCTCGGAGACCCAGTACTTC
CDR3aa: CASSIMGGFSETQYF
abundance: .
j_gene: TRBJ2-5
d_gene: .
v_gene: TRBV27

CDR3nt: TGTGCCATCAGAATGTCTGACAATCAGCCCCAGCATTTT
CDR3aa: CAIRMSDNQPQHF
abundance: .
j_gene: TRBJ1-5
d_gene: .
v_gene: TRBV10-3

CDR3nt: TGTGCCAGCAGACGGGACTACTCGACCGGGGAGCTGTTTTTT
CDR3aa: CASRRDYSTGELFF
abundance: .
j_gene: TRBJ2-2
d_gene: TRBD2
v_gene: TRBV7-2

CDR3nt: TGTGCCAGCAGCGTAGGAGGGGTAAACATTCAGTACTTC
CDR3aa: CASSVGGVNIQYF
abundance: .
j_gene: TRBJ2-4
d_gene: .
v_gene: TRBV9

CDR3nt: TGTGCCAGCAATAGGGGCATTAATGAAAAACTGTTTTTT
CDR3aa: CASNRGINEKLFF
abundance: .
j_gene: TRBJ1-4
d_gene: .
v_gene: TRBV19

CDR3nt: TGTGCCAGCAGCATAGCGGGAGGGCCTCGAACAGATACGCAGTATTTT
CDR3aa: CASSIAGGPRTDTQYF
abundance: .
j_gene: TRBJ2-3
d_gene: TRBD2
v_gene: TRBV5-4

CDR3nt: TGTGCCAGCAGCTTACAGGACACCGGGGAGCTGTTTTTT
CDR3aa: CASSLQDTGELFF
abundance: .
j_gene: TRBJ2-2
d_gene: .
v_gene: TRBV7-9

CDR3nt: TGCGCCAGCAGTCGGACCGGGAATTCCTACGAGCAGTACTTC
CDR3aa: CASSRTGNSYEQYF
abundance: .
j_gene: TRBJ2-7
d_gene: .
v_gene: TRBV4-3

CDR3nt: TGTGCCAGCAGCCAAGGACACTATGGCTACACCTTC
CDR3aa: CASSQGHYGYTF
abundance: many
j_gene: TRBJ1-2
d_gene: .
v_gene: TRBV16

CDR3nt: TGTGCCAGCAGGGCCGAGTCAGTATGGGACGGCTACACCTTC
CDR3aa: CASRAESVWDGYTF
abundance: .
j_gene: TRBJ1-2
d_gene: .
v_gene: TRBV13

CDR3nt: TGTGCCAGCTCACAAAGACAGGGGATGGGGCAAGAGACCCAGTACTTC
CDR3aa: CASSQRQGMGQETQYF
abundance: .
j_gene: TRBJ2-5
d_gene: TRBD1
v_gene: TRBV18

CDR3nt: TGTGCCAGCAGCTTGGCACATCTCTCTGGAAACACCATATATTTT
CDR3aa: CASSLAHLSGNTIYF
abundance: .
j_gene: TRBJ1-3
d_gene: .
v_gene: TRBV5-6

CDR3nt: TGTGCCAGCAGTTACTCGAACACGAATTGGGGCTACACCTTC
CDR3aa: CASSYSNTNWGYTF
abundance: .
j_gene: TRBJ1-2
d_gene: .
v_gene: TRBV6-5

CDR3nt: TGTGCCAGCTCAGACTATTATGTCGGCTACACCTTC
CDR3aa: CASSDYYVGYTF
abundance: .
j_gene: TRBJ1-2
d_gene: .
v_gene: TRBV18

CDR3nt: TGTGCCAGCAGCCACCCCGGGCATTCCACCGGGGAGCTGTTTTTT
CDR3aa: CASSHPGHSTGELFF
abundance: .
j_gene: TRBJ2-2
d_gene: .
v_gene: TRBV7-9

CDR3nt: TGTGCCAGCAGTGGCCGAGGACAGGGAAAAGCTTTCTTT
CDR3aa: CASSGRGQGKAFF
abundance: .
j_gene: TRBJ1-1
d_gene: TRBD1
v_gene: TRBV6-1

CDR3nt: TGTGCCAGCAGCAAGCCAGGGGGAAATCAGCCCCAGCATTTT
CDR3aa: CASSKPGGNQPQHF
abundance: .
j_gene: TRBJ1-5
d_gene: TRBD1
v_gene: TRBV7-9

CDR3nt: TGTGCCAGCAGTTCTTTTAACTATGGCTACACCTTC
CDR3aa: CASSSFNYGYTF
abundance: .
j_gene: TRBJ1-2
d_gene: .
v_gene: TRBV28

CDR3nt: TGTGCCAGCAGTTTACTCCGGGACCGCAGCTACGAGCAGTACTTC
CDR3aa: CASSLLRDRSYEQYF
abundance: .
j_gene: TRBJ2-7
d_gene: .
v_gene: TRBV27

CDR3nt: TGTGCCAGCAGCTTGGGACTAGCGGGACCAACCTACAATGAGCAGTTCTTC
CDR3aa: CASSLGLAGPTYNEQFF
abundance: once
j_gene: TRBJ2-1
d_gene: TRBD2
v_gene: TRBV7-9

CDR3nt: TGTGCCAGTAGTGTCGGGACAGGGGACGGTAACACTGAAGCTTTCTTT
CDR3aa: CASSVGTGDGNTEAFF
abundance: .
j_gene: TRBJ1-1
d_gene: TRBD1
v_gene: TRBV19

CDR3nt: TGTGCCAGCAGCTTGTTTTCATCGAACACTGAAGCTTTCTTT
CDR3aa: CASSLFSSNTEAFF
abundance: .
j_gene: TRBJ1-1
d_gene: .
v_gene: TRBV5-4

CDR3nt: TGTGCCACCCAACCCGGTTCGGATGAGCAGTTCTTC
CDR3aa: CATQPGSDEQFF
abundance: .
j_gene: TRBJ2-1
d_gene: .
v_gene: TRBV18

CDR3nt: TGTGCCAGCAGAACGGCAGGGCTGGGCCAGCCCCAGCATTTT
CDR3aa: CASRTAGLGQPQHF
abundance: .
j_gene: TRBJ1-5
d_gene: .
v_gene: TRBV6-6

CDR3nt: TGTGCCAAACCGGGCCTCAGGGGACGGGGCTACACCTTC
CDR3aa: CAKPGLRGRGYTF
abundance: .
j_gene: TRBJ1-2
d_gene: .
v_gene: TRBV11-3

CDR3nt: TGTGCCAGCAGCTTGTCGCCAGAAAATAATTCACCCCTCCACTTT
CDR3aa: CASSLSPENNSPLHF
abundance: .
j_gene: TRBJ1-6
d_gene: .
v_gene: TRBV5-6